This record covers a single T cell receptor beta chain. The data derive from a study of blood T cell repertoires in COVID-19. Study information: Collection of acute and convalescent COVID-19 samples took place in the United States, Italy and Spain. PBMCs, B-cell-depleted T cells, or T cells were the source of the cDNA or gDNA that made up the material.

Methods used by the authors: Cell counts per sample came from amplifying reference gene primers. The table came from immunoSEQ multiplex PCR; TCRdb's copy has only in-frame clones and leaves some out. That table furnishes V, J and clone size, whereas the DNA furnished D and trimming. The sample has around 340,000 clones, about 86% seen once; the top ten hold around 4.2%. The study drew participants aged about 18 to 89 years from about two dozen US areas. Germline V gene data show CDR1 as SEHNR and CDR2 as FQNEAQ (reference sequence). CDR3 length equals 15 residues. Trimming left V 6 bases short and J 6 bases short, with 19 bases between.

Sequencing used PBMCs or T cells enriched from blood (not recorded which). The TCR originated in a woman in her 40s with acute COVID-19. The V gene is TRBV7-9, the J gene TRBJ2-3, with D perhaps matching TRBD2 (5 bases). CDR3 loop: CASSFSLHRGDTQYF. DNA of the CDR3: TGTGCCAGCAGTTTTTCCCTTCATCGCGGGGATACGCAGTATTTT.